This paragraph covers one T cell receptor beta chain sequence. Its specificity is unknown. Assay used: immunoSEQ multiplex PCR; TCRdb lists only in-frame clones, some missing. The sample lists around 150,000 clones; around 84% were seen once. This sample is drawn from a study of T cell responses to AZD1222 COVID-19 vaccine. Study outcomes and limitations: It should be noted that donors were predominantly white British and more often female, and clonal diversity was possibly underestimated.

This TCR was sampled from an adult in good health. The material was peripheral blood, obtained on day 0 of AZD1222 vaccination.

CDR3 residues: CASSTRGQEGGYTF. CDR3 sequence (DNA): TGTGCCAGCTCTACCAGGGGGCAGGAAGGTGGCTACACCTTC. The chain couples TRBV18 to TRBJ1-2; 8 bases are a match to TRBD1. CDR3 size: 14 residues. V dropped 6 bases and J dropped 7; count of bases not matched to a gene: 10. The germline CDR1 and CDR2 sequences are KGHSH and LQKENI.